The 25 T cell receptor beta chains in this list originate from one sample, sequenced in a study of radiotherapy plus CTLA-4 blockade in lung cancer. Repertoires were generated with immunoSEQ multiplex PCR, while TCRdb's copy carries only in-frame clones and drops some. The data contain 51,000 or so clones, nearly 90% of them seen just once; the ten biggest clones take up 7.8%. The material was peripheral blood, obtained from a patient treated with radiotherapy plus ipilimumab. These TCRs come from a human donor with non-small cell lung cancer whose response to radiotherapy plus ipilimumab could not be evaluated.

The genes are TRBV19 and TRBJ1-1; D might be TRBD1 (6 bases). Germline assignment: CDR1 LNHDA and CDR2 SQIVND (reference sequence). The CDR3 consists of 15 residues. Trimming stripped 5 bases from V and 6 bases from J, with 19 bases between. CDR3 region: CASSPRTAGDSEAFF. Written as DNA, the CDR3 is TGTGCCAGTAGTCCACGGACAGCAGGAGACTCTGAAGCTTTCTTT.

The chain carries TRBV7-9 and TRBJ1-2; 8 bases are a match to TRBD1. The CDR3 has 14 amino acids. Trimming cost V 4 bases and J 0 bases; bases outside gene matches: 1. Germline loops: CDR1 SEHNR, CDR2 FQNEAQ (reference sequence). The CDR3 here is CASSSGQANYGYTF. CDR3 in DNA: TGTGCCAGCAGCTCGGGACAGGCTAACTATGGCTACACCTTC.

This sequence joins TRBV4-2 and TRBJ2-7, with a tentative D call TRBD2 (6 bases). Germline CDR1 reads LGHNA; CDR2 reads YNFKEQ. The CDR3 is 15 residues long. V lost 3 bases and J 0 bases, leaving 12 bases between the germline ends. The DNA for the CDR3 is TGTGCCAGCAGCCAGGCTAGCGCGAGCTCCTACGAGCAGTACTTC. Amino acids: CASSQASASSYEQYF.

The V gene is TRBV4-3, the J gene TRBJ2-3, with 9 bases that match TRBD2. With 0 bases clipped from V and 6 bases from J, the junction kept 4 bases outside the gene matches. This CDR3 region has 15 residues. CDR1 LGHNA and CDR2 YSLEER come from the germline V gene. The CDR3 coding sequence is TGCGCCAGCAGCCAAGAGGGACTAGCAGGGGATACGCAGTATTTT. Protein sequence: CASSQEGLAGDTQYF.

The chain couples TRBV5-4 to TRBJ2-3; D might be TRBD2 (7 bases). The CDR3 has 18 residues. V lost 0 bases and J 2 bases, leaving 19 bases between the germline ends. Germline CDR1 and CDR2: SGHNT and YYREEE (reference sequence). CDR3 nucleotide sequence: TGTGCCAGCAGCTTGGGGGTACCCGCGGGGGCCGACACAGATACGCAGTATTTT. Translated, it gives CASSLGVPAGADTDTQYF.

The V and J genes are TRBV6-6 and TRBJ2-5; TRBD2 might be the D (5 bases). V dropped 6 bases and J dropped 4 bases, with 12 bases sitting between them. The germline gives CDR1 MNHNY, CDR2 SVGAGI (reference sequence). The CDR3 runs 13 residues. CDR3 nucleotides: TGTGCCAGCAGCGGAGGATTTCGAGAGACCCAGTACTTC. The encoded protein is CASSGGFRETQYF.

J is TRBJ2-7 and V is TRBV4-2; 9 bases match TRBD1. Germline lookup yields CDR1 LGHNA and CDR2 YNFKEQ. The CDR3 loop spans 14 amino acids. V was pared by 3 bases and J by 2 bases, with 2 bases of the junction left unmatched. CDR3 in amino acids: CASSQTGGTYEQYF. In DNA, the CDR3 is TGTGCCAGCAGCCAGACAGGGGGGACCTACGAGCAGTACTTC.

The chain joins TRBV11-2 to TRBJ2-3, with TRBD2 matching 14 bases. Germline V gene sequence: CDR1 SGHAT, CDR2 FQNNGV. J gave up 0 bases and V 4 bases, and 3 bases lay outside the gene matches. The CDR3 is made up of 17 amino acids. The CDR3 sequence: CASSWTSGGSSTDTQYF. The CDR3 DNA sequence: TGTGCCAGCAGCTGGACTAGCGGGGGGTCTAGCACAGATACGCAGTATTTT.

The chain uses TRBV9 and TRBJ2-1, with a weak D call TRBD2 (6 bases). Germline CDR1 is SGDLS and CDR2 is YYNGEE. This CDR3 region has 16 residues. Trimming pared 4 bases from V and 0 bases from J, leaving 14 bases between. CDR3 DNA sequence: TGTGCCAGCAGCCTCCGTAGCGGAAGCTCCTACAATGAGCAGTTCTTC. This encodes CASSLRSGSSYNEQFF.

The V call is TRBV25-1, the J call TRBJ1-1; 8 bases are a match to TRBD1. Germline V gene data show CDR1 as MGHDK and CDR2 as SYGVNS. The CDR3 runs to 13 residues. J was trimmed by 3 bases and V by 5 bases; bases with no gene match: 2. CDR3 bases: TGTGCCAGCAGTTCGACAGGGGACACTGAAGCTTTCTTT. Translation gives CASSSTGDTEAFF.

V is TRBV7-2 and J is TRBJ2-3, with 7 bases identical to TRBD2. The germline V gene has CDR1 SGHTA and CDR2 FQGNSA. The V gene end was trimmed by 1 base and the J gene end by 1 base; junction bases not matched to a gene: 5. This CDR3 contains 16 residues. In nucleotides, the CDR3 is TGTGCCAGCAGCTTAGAGGCTAGCGGACGCACAGATACGCAGTATTTT. Translating gives CASSLEASGRTDTQYF.

The CDR3 loop reads CASSYTDTSNTEAFF. DNA of the CDR3: TGTGCCAGCAGTTACACAGACACCTCGAACACTGAAGCTTTCTTT. This rearrangement joins TRBV6-5 to TRBJ1-1; D is ambiguous. The CDR3 sequence is 15 residues long. CDR1 and CDR2 (germline): MNHEY, SVGAGI. Trimming took 2 bases from V and 1 from J, leaving 11 bases between them.

The chain employs TRBV5-1 and TRBJ2-3; 9 positions match TRBD2. The CDR3 extends over 17 amino acids. Germline V gene lookup returns CDR1 SGHRS and CDR2 YFSETQ. V lost 0 bases, J lost 6 bases, and 11 bases stayed unmatched. The CDR3 sequence is CASSLEASGVGGDTQYF. For the CDR3, the DNA is TGCGCCAGCAGCTTGGAGGCTAGCGGGGTCGGAGGGGATACGCAGTATTTT.

This sequence joins TRBV7-2 and TRBJ2-3; TRBD1 matches at 7 bases. The junction had 5 bases not matched to a gene; V was cut back by 6 bases and J by 2 bases. This CDR3 contains 14 residues. The germline V gene encodes CDR1 SGHTA and CDR2 FQGNSA. CDR3 coding DNA: TGTGCCAGCAGACCGACAGGGTACACAGATACGCAGTATTTT. It specifies CASRPTGYTDTQYF.

This chain links TRBV27 with TRBJ1-6; D gene unclear. Per the germline V gene, CDR1 is MNHEY and CDR2 is SMNVEV (reference sequence). The CDR3 spans 16 residues. V lost 2 bases to trimming and J lost 0 bases, with 8 bases between them. The CDR3 loop is CASSLRRDSYNSPLHF. The CDR3 nucleotides are TGTGCCAGCAGTTTACGCCGGGACTCCTATAATTCACCCCTCCACTTT.

The chain recombines TRBV5-1 with TRBJ2-5; D not certain. Per the germline V gene, CDR1 is SGHRS and CDR2 is YFSETQ. CDR3 length equals 13 residues. Trimming left V 4 bases short and J 6 bases short, with 13 bases between. CDR3 region: CASSTVLEKTQYF. CDR3 nucleotides: TGCGCCAGCAGCACTGTTCTCGAAAAGACCCAGTACTTC.

The chain uses TRBV7-2 and TRBJ2-2; D might be TRBD1 (6 bases). The CDR3 runs to 19 residues. Germline V lookup: CDR1 SGHTA, CDR2 FQGNSA. The V gene lost 3 bases and the J gene lost 4 bases, with 24 bases spanning the gap. In DNA, the CDR3 is TGTGCCAGCAGCTTGTCATTCCTGGGGGCAGGGCAGGGCACCGGGGAGCTGTTTTTT. Amino acid sequence: CASSLSFLGAGQGTGELFF.

The V and J genes are TRBV29-1 and TRBJ2-1, with 8 bases fitting TRBD1. This CDR3 contains 15 residues. V lost 6 bases and J lost 0; bases outside the gene matches: 7. Germline CDR1 and CDR2: SQVTM and ANQGSEA. CDR3 amino acids: CSVEQGARSYNEQFF. The CDR3 DNA follows: TGCAGCGTGGAGCAGGGGGCCCGCTCCTACAATGAGCAGTTCTTC.

The J gene is TRBJ2-1, the V gene TRBV5-1; possible D gene TRBD1, 6 bases. The CDR3 totals 13 residues. V was cut by 5 bases and J by 8 bases, with 14 bases left in between. Germline CDR1 is SGHRS and CDR2 is YFSETQ. The CDR3 sequence is CASRPHPGDEQFF. In DNA form, the CDR3 reads TGCGCCAGCAGGCCCCACCCAGGGGATGAGCAGTTCTTC.

The rearrangement uses TRBV11-2 and TRBJ2-3; 8 bases map to TRBD2. Germline V lookup: CDR1 SGHAT, CDR2 FQNNGV. V shed 1 base, J shed 2 bases, and the junction held 5 bases outside the gene matches. The CDR3 sequence is 16 residues long. In DNA, the CDR3 is TGTGCCAGCAGCTTAGTTGGCGGGGGGAACACAGATACGCAGTATTTT. Amino acid sequence: CASSLVGGGNTDTQYF.

The chain couples TRBV7-6 to TRBJ2-2; 10 bases align to TRBD1. This CDR3 contains 16 residues. Trimming at V came to 4 bases and at J to 8 bases, leaving 10 bases not matched to a gene. Germline CDR1 SGHVS, CDR2 FNYEAQ. The CDR3 loop reads CASSSQTGGALGELFF. CDR3 sequence (DNA): TGTGCCAGCAGCTCACAGACAGGGGGCGCGTTGGGGGAGCTGTTTTTT.

This clone was counted once. The V gene is TRBV7-2, the J gene TRBJ1-5; 8 positions agree with TRBD1. The CDR3 runs to 14 residues. V trimming: 5 bases; J trimming: 6 bases; junction bases outside the gene matches: 6. In germline, CDR1 is SGHTA, CDR2 FQGNSA. The CDR3 is CASSPDRVGQPQHF. CDR3 sequence (DNA): TGTGCCAGCAGCCCGGACAGGGTGGGTCAGCCCCAGCATTTT.

The chain carries TRBV11-2 and TRBJ2-1, with 11 bases identical to TRBD2. The germline V gene has CDR1 SGHAT and CDR2 FQNNGV. The junction had 7 bases not matched to a gene; V was cut back by 0 bases and J by 0 bases. This CDR3 is built from 19 residues. The CDR3 region has the DNA TGTGCCAGCAGCTTAGATGCTAGCGGGGGGATGAGCTCCTACAATGAGCAGTTCTTC. Its protein product is CASSLDASGGMSSYNEQFF.

This rearrangement joins TRBV10-2 to TRBJ2-2; the match to TRBD2 covers 9 bases. Germline CDR1 is WSHSY and CDR2 is SAAADI. V lost 1 base, J lost 5 bases, and 2 bases stayed unmatched. The CDR3 is made up of 15 amino acids. CDR3 sequence reads: CASSEWLAGTGELFF. The DNA for the CDR3 is TGCGCCAGCAGTGAGTGGCTAGCGGGAACCGGGGAGCTGTTTTTT.

The chain uses TRBV10-2 and TRBJ2-3; D might be TRBD1 (5 bases). The CDR3 length is 14 residues. V gave up 6 bases and J gave up 5 bases, with 15 bases separating them. Germline lookup yields CDR1 WSHSY and CDR2 SAAADI. The CDR3 sequence is CASRRAGRKDTQYF. The CDR3 nucleotides are TGCGCCAGCAGAAGGGCAGGGCGGAAAGATACGCAGTATTTT.